This T cell receptor beta chain was profiled in a study of early stage breast cancer tumors. About the study: Most invasive tumors, about 75% of the 16, were ER+/PR+/HER2-. Average read coverage per sample was approximately 9.1-fold.

For this clone: What it binds is unknown.

General study findings and limits: Compared with adjacent normal breast tissue, tumors showed roughly 2.4-fold greater T cell density and higher clonality.

Each sample had two DNA replicates, about 0.5 ug blood or roughly 1.4 ug tissue. The protocol was immunoSEQ multiplex PCR, while the TCRdb copy is restricted to in-frame clones and leaves out a portion. The sample yields roughly 56,000 clones, about three quarters seen once. The CDR3 loop spans 14 amino acids. The germline gives CDR1 KGHSH, CDR2 LQKENI. With 0 bases removed from V and 7 bases from J, the gap between germline ends came to 12 bases. Sequencing was carried out using blood. The origin of this receptor is a person aged 25 to 39 with breast cancer. The chain uses TRBV18 and TRBJ1-1, with D perhaps TRBD1 (5 bases). The CDR3 here is CASSPPRTRNEAFF. As DNA, the CDR3 is TGTGCCAGCTCACCACCGAGGACACGGAATGAAGCTTTCTTT.